One TCR beta chain is described in this entry. The data are from a study of blood T cell repertoires in COVID-19. Turning to the study itself: Both acute and convalescent COVID-19 samples were obtained from the United States, Italy and Spain.

Method: immunoSEQ multiplex PCR; TCRdb's copy keeps in-frame clones and lacks some. The sample consists of roughly 92,000 clones, almost 90% of them appearing once. The CDR3 covers 15 residues. J gave up 2 bases and V 0 bases, and 3 bases lay outside the gene matches. Germline CDR1 LGHDT, CDR2 YNNKEL (reference sequence). This receptor was identified in a woman older than 75 with active or convalescent COVID-19. The rearrangement joins TRBV3-1 (or the pseudogene TRBV3-2) to TRBJ2-5; 7 positions match TRBD2. Sequencing used peripheral blood. The CDR3 reads CASSQDGGRQETQYF. CDR3 DNA sequence: TGTGCCAGCAGCCAAGACGGGGGGAGGCAAGAGACCCAGTACTTC.